This T cell receptor (beta chain) derives from a study of blood T cell repertoires in COVID-19. Trimming removed 3 bases from V and 1 base from J; junction bases left unmatched: 2. In germline, CDR1 is SGHTA, CDR2 FQGTGA. The CDR3 consists of 15 residues. In the original analysis: Amplification of reference gene primers was used by the study to estimate nucleated cell counts. Method: immunoSEQ multiplex PCR; TCRdb's copy keeps in-frame clones and lacks some. That table gives V, J and clone size, and the DNA gave D and trimming. This sample has 380,000 or so clones, with more than 70% found just once. This sequence was found in a man aged 40-49 years with acute or convalescent COVID-19. Sequencing was performed on peripheral blood. This chain uses TRBV7-3 with TRBJ1-1; 10 bases are a match to TRBD1. The CDR3: CASSLGTGENTEAFF. DNA for the CDR3: TGTGCCAGCAGCTTGGGGACAGGGGAGAACACTGAAGCTTTCTTT.